The rows below give T cell receptor beta chains drawn from one sample of a study of blood T cell repertoires in COVID-19. Measured with immunoSEQ multiplex PCR; TCRdb has only the in-frame clones, and not every one. In the table there are roughly 250,000 clones, around nine tenths of which are singletons. The sequencing sample was made of PBMCs or T cells enriched from blood (not recorded which). These receptors all stem from a woman aged 18-35 years who had recovered from COVID-19. Each CDR3 is given with its conserved first and last residue. D genes are given only for firm matches. A row's size may be missing; if present it is once, few, many or a size class.

V	size	D	J	DNA	CDR3
TRBV13	-	TRBD1	TRBJ1-1	TGTGCCAGCAGCTTAGGCCTGGCCGGGACAGGGGCCAACGGAGCTTTCTTT	CASSLGLAGTGANGAFF
TRBV19	-	-	TRBJ1-1	TGTGCCAGTAGTATAGGAGACAGGCCTCCCGAAGCTTTCTTT	CASSIGDRPPEAFF
TRBV23-1	-	TRBD1	TRBJ1-5	TGCGCCAGCAGTCAGCAGGGGGTCAATTATCAGCCCCAGCATTTT	CASSQQGVNYQPQHF
TRBV7-2	once	TRBD2	TRBJ2-3	TGTGCCAGCAGCCTCAGAGCGGGGGTAGATACGCAGTATTTT	CASSLRAGVDTQYF
TRBV19	-	-	TRBJ1-3	TGTGCCAGTAGTATAGATCTATCAGGCTACTCTGGAAACACCATATATTTT	CASSIDLSGYSGNTIYF
TRBV15	once	TRBD1	TRBJ1-2	TGTGCCACCAGTCCGGACAGGGGCTATGGCTACACCTTC	CATSPDRGYGYTF
TRBV27	-	TRBD1	TRBJ1-6	TGTGCCAGCAGTTTATCGGGGACAGGGGTGGGGAATTCACCCCTCCACTTT	CASSLSGTGVGNSPLHF
TRBV15	-	-	TRBJ1-2	TGTGCCACCAGCAGAGATAAGGCGGTCGGAGGCTACACCTTC	CATSRDKAVGGYTF
TRBV24-1	once	-	TRBJ1-4	TGTGCCACCAGTGACGAGACAGGTAATAATGAAAAACTGTTTTTT	CATSDETGNNEKLFF
TRBV5-4	-	-	TRBJ1-1	TGTGCCAGCAGCCTGTCGTTGGGAGCCATGAACACTGAAGCTTTCTTT	CASSLSLGAMNTEAFF
TRBV9	-	-	TRBJ1-2	TGTGCCAGCAGCGTAAGCGGGCAGGACTATGGCTACACCTTC	CASSVSGQDYGYTF
TRBV6-1	-	-	TRBJ2-3	TGTGCCAGCAGTGAAGCTTGGGGGCAGGGTACGCAGTATTTT	CASSEAWGQGTQYF
TRBV5-1	-	TRBD2	TRBJ2-7	TGCGCCAGCAGCTCCGGGACTAGTCGTCTCGAGCAGTACTTC	CASSSGTSRLEQYF
TRBV7-3	few	-	TRBJ2-5	TGTGCCAGCAGCTTAACCCCCGGGGGGACCCAGTACTTC	CASSLTPGGTQYF
TRBV19	-	TRBD2	TRBJ2-1	TGTGCCAGTCGCATAACTAGCGGGCGTGACAATGAGCAGTTCTTC	CASRITSGRDNEQFF
TRBV19	once	TRBD2	TRBJ2-7	TGTGCCAGTTCGTGGACTAGCTCCTACGAGCAGTACTTC	CASSWTSSYEQYF
TRBV7-9	-	-	TRBJ2-2	TGTGCCAGCAGTCTTGGTGGCGGAAACACCGGGGAGCTGTTTTTT	CASSLGGGNTGELFF
TRBV18	-	TRBD1	TRBJ1-1	TGTGCCAGCTCACGGGTTGGACAGGGGATTCTGAACACTGAAGCTTTCTTT	CASSRVGQGILNTEAFF
TRBV11-1	-	-	TRBJ1-1	TGTGCCAGCAGCTTAGAGTACAGCATGAACACTGAAGCTTTCTTT	CASSLEYSMNTEAFF
TRBV7-9	-	-	TRBJ2-1	TGTGCCAGCAGCCCCAACAGGCGCCCCTACAATGAGCAGTTCTTC	CASSPNRRPYNEQFF
TRBV29-1	-	-	TRBJ1-2	TGCAGCGCCTCCTCGCGGGGGCAGAACTATGGCTACACCTTC	CSASSRGQNYGYTF
TRBV5-1	-	-	TRBJ1-4	TGCGCCAGCAGCTTGCTAGGGGCAACTAATGAAAAACTGTTTTTT	CASSLLGATNEKLFF
TRBV7-8	-	TRBD1	TRBJ1-5	TGTGCCAGCAGCTCAGGACAGGGCGTTCAGCCCCAGCATTTT	CASSSGQGVQPQHF
TRBV7-2	-	-	TRBJ2-7	TGTGCCAGCAGCCCCAGAGGCCAACGGGCCTACGAGCAGTACTTC	CASSPRGQRAYEQYF
TRBV27	-	TRBD2	TRBJ2-7	TGTGCCAGCAGTCCTAGCGGGGGTGGTGGCGAGCAGTACTTC	CASSPSGGGGEQYF
TRBV7-9	few	-	TRBJ2-7	TGTGCCAGCAGCTTTCGAGGGAGCGAGCAGTACTTC	CASSFRGSEQYF
TRBV18	-	-	TRBJ1-3	TGTGCCAGCTCACCATTTAAGGAACAGACAGGAAACACCATATATTTT	CASSPFKEQTGNTIYF
TRBV5-1	-	TRBD2	TRBJ2-5	TGCGCCAGCAGCTTGGGGTCTAGCGGGGGGCCCCAAGAGACCCAGTACTTC	CASSLGSSGGPQETQYF
TRBV2	-	TRBD2	TRBJ2-3	TGTGCCAGCAGTTCTGGGGGGGGGTTCACAGATACGCAGTATTTT	CASSSGGGFTDTQYF
TRBV9	-	-	TRBJ1-2	TGTGCCAGCAGCGGATTAAATTCTGGGGGCAGGTATGGCTACACCTTC	CASSGLNSGGRYGYTF
TRBV3-1/TRBV3-2	-	-	TRBJ1-5	TGTGCCAGCAGCCAAGCAGGGAATCAGCCCCAGCATTTT	CASSQAGNQPQHF
TRBV19	-	TRBD1	TRBJ1-1	TGTGCCAGTAGTTTTCAGACAGGGGGGAACACTGAAGCTTTCTTT	CASSFQTGGNTEAFF